This T cell receptor (beta chain) came from a study of blood T cell repertoires in COVID-19. About the study: From T cells, B-cell-depleted T cells, or PBMCs came the material, which was cDNA or gDNA.

Germline values: CDR1 SGDLS, CDR2 YYNGEE. This CDR3 comprises 15 residues. V lost 1 base, J lost 5 bases, and 7 bases stayed unmatched. Sequencing used immunoSEQ multiplex PCR; TCRdb keeps in-frame clones, though not all of them. The sample includes about 280,000 clones, about nine tenths of them seen just once. The sequence derives from a woman aged 30 to 39 with COVID-19, enrolled during active disease. V is TRBV9 and J is TRBJ2-3, with 7 bases matching TRBD2. Sequenced sample: peripheral blood. The CDR3: CASSVNPGGGDTQYF. The CDR3 bases are TGTGCCAGCAGCGTAAATCCGGGCGGGGGAGATACGCAGTATTTT.